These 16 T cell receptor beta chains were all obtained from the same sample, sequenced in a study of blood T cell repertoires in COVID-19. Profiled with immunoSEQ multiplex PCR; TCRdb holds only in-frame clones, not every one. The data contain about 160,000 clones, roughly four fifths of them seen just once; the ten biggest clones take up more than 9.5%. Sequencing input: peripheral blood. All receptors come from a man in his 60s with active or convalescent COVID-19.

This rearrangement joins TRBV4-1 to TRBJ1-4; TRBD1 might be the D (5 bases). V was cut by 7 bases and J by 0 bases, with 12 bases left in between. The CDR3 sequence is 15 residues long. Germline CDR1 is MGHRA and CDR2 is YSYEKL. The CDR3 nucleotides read TGCGCCAGCACCTTGACAGAATCAACTAATGAAAAACTGTTTTTT. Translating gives CASTLTESTNEKLFF.

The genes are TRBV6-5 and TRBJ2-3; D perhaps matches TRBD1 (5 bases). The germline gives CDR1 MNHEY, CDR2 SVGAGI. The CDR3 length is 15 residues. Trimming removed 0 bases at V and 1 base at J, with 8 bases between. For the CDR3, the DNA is TGTGCCAGCAGTTACTCTGGCAGGGGCACAGATACGCAGTATTTT. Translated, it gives CASSYSGRGTDTQYF.

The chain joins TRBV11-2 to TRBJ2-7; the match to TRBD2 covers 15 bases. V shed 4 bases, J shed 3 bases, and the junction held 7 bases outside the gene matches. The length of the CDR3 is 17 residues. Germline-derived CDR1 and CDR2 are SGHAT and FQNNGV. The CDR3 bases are TGTGCCAGCAGCTCGCCTGGGACTAGCGGGGGGTACTACGAGCAGTACTTC. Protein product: CASSSPGTSGGYYEQYF.

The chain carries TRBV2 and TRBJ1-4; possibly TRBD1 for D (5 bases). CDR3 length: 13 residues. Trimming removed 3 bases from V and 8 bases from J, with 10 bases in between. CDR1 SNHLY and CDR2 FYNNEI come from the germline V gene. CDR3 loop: CASSDGTGEKLFF. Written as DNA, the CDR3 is TGTGCCAGCAGTGACGGGACTGGGGAAAAACTGTTTTTT.

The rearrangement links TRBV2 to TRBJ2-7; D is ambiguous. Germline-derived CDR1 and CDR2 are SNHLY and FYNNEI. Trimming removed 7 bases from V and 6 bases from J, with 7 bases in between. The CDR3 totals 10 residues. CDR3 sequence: CASKAGEQYF. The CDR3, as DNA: TGTGCCAGCAAAGCTGGCGAGCAGTACTTC.

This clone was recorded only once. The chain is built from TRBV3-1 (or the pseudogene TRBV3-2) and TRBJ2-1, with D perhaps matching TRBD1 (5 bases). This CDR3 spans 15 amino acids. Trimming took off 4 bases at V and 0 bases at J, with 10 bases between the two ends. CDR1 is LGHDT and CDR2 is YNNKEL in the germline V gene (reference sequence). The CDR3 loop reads CASSPTGISYNEQFF. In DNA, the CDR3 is TGTGCCAGCAGCCCTACAGGTATCTCCTACAATGAGCAGTTCTTC.

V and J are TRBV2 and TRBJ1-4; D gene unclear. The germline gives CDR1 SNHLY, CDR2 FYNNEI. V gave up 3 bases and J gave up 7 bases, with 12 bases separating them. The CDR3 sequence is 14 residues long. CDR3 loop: CASSEEGRFEKLFF. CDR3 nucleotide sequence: TGTGCCAGCAGTGAGGAGGGTAGATTTGAAAAACTGTTTTTT.

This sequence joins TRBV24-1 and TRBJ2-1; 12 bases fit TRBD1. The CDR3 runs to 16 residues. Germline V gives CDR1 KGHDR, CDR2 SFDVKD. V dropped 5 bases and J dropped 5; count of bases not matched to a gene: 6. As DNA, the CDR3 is TGTGCCACCAGTGCGGGACAGGGGGCGATCGACAATGAGCAGTTCTTC. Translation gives CATSAGQGAIDNEQFF.

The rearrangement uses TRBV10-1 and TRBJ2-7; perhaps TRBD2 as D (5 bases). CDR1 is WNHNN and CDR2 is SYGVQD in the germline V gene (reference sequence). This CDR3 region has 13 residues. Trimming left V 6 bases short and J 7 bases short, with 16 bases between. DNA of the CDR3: TGCGCCAGCAGCCGGCAGGTCGGGAAAGAGCAGTACTTC. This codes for CASSRQVGKEQYF.

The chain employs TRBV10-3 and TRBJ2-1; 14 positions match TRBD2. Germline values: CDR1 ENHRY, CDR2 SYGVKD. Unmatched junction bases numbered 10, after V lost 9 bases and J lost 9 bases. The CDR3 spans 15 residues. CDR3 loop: CAIATGLAGDSEQFF. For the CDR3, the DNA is TGTGCCATTGCGACGGGACTAGCGGGAGATAGTGAGCAGTTCTTC.

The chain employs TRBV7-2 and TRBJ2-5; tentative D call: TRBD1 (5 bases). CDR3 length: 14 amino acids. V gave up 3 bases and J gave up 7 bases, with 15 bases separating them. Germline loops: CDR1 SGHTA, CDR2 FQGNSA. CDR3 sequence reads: CASSFGRTMGTQYF. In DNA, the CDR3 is TGTGCCAGCAGCTTCGGACGGACAATGGGGACCCAGTACTTC.

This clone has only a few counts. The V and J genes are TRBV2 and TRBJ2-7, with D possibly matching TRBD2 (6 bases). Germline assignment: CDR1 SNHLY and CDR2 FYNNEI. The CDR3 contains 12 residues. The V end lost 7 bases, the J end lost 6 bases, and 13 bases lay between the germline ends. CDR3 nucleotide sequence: TGTGCCAGCACGGGACTGGCGGGCGAGCAGTACTTC. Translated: CASTGLAGEQYF. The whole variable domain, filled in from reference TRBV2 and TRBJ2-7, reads EPEVTQTPSHQVTQMGQEVILRCVPISNHLYFYWYRQILGQKVEFLVSFYNNEISEKSEIFDDQFSVERPDGSNFTLKIRSTKLEDSAMYFCASTGLAGEQYFGPGTRLTVT.

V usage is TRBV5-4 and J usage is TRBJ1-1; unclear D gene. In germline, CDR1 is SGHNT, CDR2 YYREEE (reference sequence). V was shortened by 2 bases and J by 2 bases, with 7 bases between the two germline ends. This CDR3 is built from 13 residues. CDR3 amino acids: CASSFEGNTEAFF. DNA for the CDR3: TGTGCCAGCAGCTTCGAGGGAAACACTGAAGCTTTCTTT.

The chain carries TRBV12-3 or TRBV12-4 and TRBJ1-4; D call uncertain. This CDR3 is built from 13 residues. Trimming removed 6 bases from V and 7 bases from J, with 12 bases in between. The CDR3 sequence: CASRRGRVEKLFF. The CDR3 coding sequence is TGTGCCAGCAGGCGCGGTCGAGTTGAAAAACTGTTTTTT.

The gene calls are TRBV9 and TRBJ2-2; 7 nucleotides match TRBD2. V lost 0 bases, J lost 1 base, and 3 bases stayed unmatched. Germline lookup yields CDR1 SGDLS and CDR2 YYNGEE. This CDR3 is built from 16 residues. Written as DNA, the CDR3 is TGTGCCAGCAGCGTAGCACCTAGCGGGAACACCGGGGAGCTGTTTTTT. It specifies CASSVAPSGNTGELFF.

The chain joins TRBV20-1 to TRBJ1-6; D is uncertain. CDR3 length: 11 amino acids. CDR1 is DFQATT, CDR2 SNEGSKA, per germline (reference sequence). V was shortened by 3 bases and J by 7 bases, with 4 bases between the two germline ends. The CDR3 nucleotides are TGCAGTGCTAGTAGCAATTCACCCCTCCACTTT. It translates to CSASSNSPLHF.